This T cell receptor (beta chain) is from a study of T cells in localized non-small cell lung cancer. Notes on the study in general: Across samples, adjacent lung featured a median approximately 60 of the top 100 tumor clones. Uninvolved adjacent lung showed higher T cell clonality than tumor. There was an association of higher blood T cell density with longer overall survival.

About this clone itself: Its antigen is currently unknown.

TCRdb keeps only in-frame clones here, not all; method: immunoSEQ multiplex PCR. The repertoire holds under 70,000 clones, with roughly 85% as singletons. CDR3 length: 16 amino acids. V lost 0 bases to trimming and J lost 9 bases, with 16 bases between them. Germline assignment: CDR1 SGHRS and CDR2 YFSETQ. Sample: peripheral blood, taken before any cancer treatment. This chain links TRBV5-1 with TRBJ1-6; the D is unclear. This TCR derives from a woman aged 35 to 70 with stage I lung adenocarcinoma. The CDR3, as DNA: TGCGCCAGCAGCTTGGACGATAGGGCTAGAGGTTCACCCCTCCACTTT. Encoded protein: CASSLDDRARGSPLHF.